The rows below give T cell receptor beta chains drawn from one sample of a study of regulatory T cells in long-lasting Graves disease. TCRdb processed the multiplex PCR reads anew with MiXCR; each CDR3 protein has one entry. The sample consists of hundreds of thousands of distinct CDR3 sequences, around 11% of them appearing once. This sample also appeared in a second study, on T cells in Graves' hyperthyroidism and ophthalmopathy.

The source was peripheral blood mononuclear cells (PBMCs), collected at new diagnosis, from a patient treated with antithyroid drugs. Receptors originate from a woman younger than 45 with Graves disease. Both conserved end residues are part of each CDR3. The D gene is left open where the match is weak. Clone size is given for some rows only: seen once, a few or many times, or a class if the clone is expanded.

cdr3_aa | cdr3_nt | v_call | d_call | clone_size | j_call
CASSNGAGGPTDTQYF | TGTGCCAGCAGCAATGGGGCGGGAGGGCCGACAGATACGCAGTATTTT | TRBV5-5 | TRBD2 | many | TRBJ2-3
CASSKREGSDTQYF | TGTGCCAGCAGCAAGCGGGAGGGATCAGATACGCAGTATTTT | TRBV6-1 | TRBD2 | many | TRBJ2-3
CASSSWVTGGLSNQPQHF | TGTGCCAGCAGTTCCTGGGTGACAGGGGGCCTTAGCAATCAGCCCCAGCATTTT | TRBV28 | TRBD1 | many | TRBJ1-5
CASSRIQNTEAFF | TGTGCCAGCAGTCGAATCCAGAACACTGAAGCTTTCTTT | TRBV7-3 | NA | few | TRBJ1-1
CSSTEGYTF | TGCAGTTCTACAGAGGGCTACACCTTC | TRBV20-1 | NA | many | TRBJ1-2
CASSYVPGGIYGYTF | TGTGCCAGCAGTTACGTTCCTGGGGGCATCTATGGCTACACCTTC | TRBV6-5 | NA | many | TRBJ1-2
CASSLSFRGRLHTQYF | TGTGCCAGCAGCTTAAGTTTTCGGGGGCGCCTGCATACGCAGTATTTT | TRBV7-2 | NA | NA | TRBJ2-3
CSARAPGGTAYNEQFF | TGCAGTGCTAGAGCCCCTGGGGGGACCGCTTACAATGAGCAGTTCTTC | TRBV20-1 | NA | many | TRBJ2-1
CASSIIWGGTQYF | TGTGCCAGTAGTATAATTTGGGGAGGGACCCAGTACTTC | TRBV19 | NA | many | TRBJ2-5
CASTRAWETQYF | TGTGCGAGCACACGGGCTTGGGAGACCCAGTACTTC | TRBV7-2 | NA | many | TRBJ2-5
CASSLTGGGRYEQFF | TGTGCCAGCAGTTTAACCGGGGGCGGCAGGTATGAGCAGTTCTTC | TRBV27 | NA | many | TRBJ2-1
CSYLTGALEAFF | TGCAGCTACTTGACAGGGGCCCTTGAAGCTTTCTTT | TRBV29-1 | TRBD1 | few | TRBJ1-1
CSASIGRSSYNEQFF | TGCAGTGCTAGTATTGGGAGATCATCCTACAATGAGCAGTTCTTC | TRBV20-1 | NA | many | TRBJ2-1
CASSYGPPGWNQPQHF | TGTGCCAGCAGTTACGGTCCACCGGGGTGGAATCAGCCCCAGCATTTT | TRBV6-5 | NA | many | TRBJ1-5
CASSDRGSIGYTF | TGTGCCAGCAGTGACAGGGGTTCGATTGGCTACACCTTC | TRBV27 | TRBD1 | NA | TRBJ1-2
CASTDRRYEKLFF | TGTGCCAGCACGGACAGGCGTTATGAAAAACTGTTTTTT | TRBV28 | TRBD1 | many | TRBJ1-4
CASRPRGYLAKNIQYF | TGTGCCAGCAGGCCCAGGGGTTATTTAGCCAAAAACATTCAGTACTTC | TRBV28 | NA | few | TRBJ2-4
CASRRGLEQYF | TGTGCCAGCCGACGGGGGCTTGAGCAGTACTTC | TRBV6-1 | NA | many | TRBJ2-7
CASSETSGNTDTQYF | TGTGCCAGCAGTGAGACTAGCGGGAATACAGATACGCAGTATTTT | TRBV25-1 | TRBD2 | NA | TRBJ2-3
CASSLTSAANYEQYF | TGTGCCAGCAGTCTGACTAGCGCGGCGAACTACGAGCAGTACTTC | TRBV28 | TRBD2 | many | TRBJ2-7
CATGDRPGGEQFF | TGTGCCACCGGGGACAGGCCAGGGGGTGAGCAGTTCTTC | TRBV10-3 | TRBD1 | few | TRBJ2-1
CASSRTSGRAHTGELFF | TGTGCCAGCAGTCGAACTAGCGGGAGGGCCCACACCGGGGAGCTGTTTTTT | TRBV25-1 | TRBD2 | many | TRBJ2-2
CASSERFGLATQYF | TGTGCCAGCAGTGAAAGGTTCGGCCTAGCGACGCAGTATTTT | TRBV6-2/TRBV6-3 | NA | few | TRBJ2-3
CASSRQGLSPQETQYF | TGTGCCAGCAGTCGACAGGGGCTTTCCCCTCAAGAGACCCAGTACTTC | TRBV13 | TRBD1 | many | TRBJ2-5
CASSPFAGQETQYF | TGTGCCAGCAGCCCCTTCGCGGGCCAAGAGACCCAGTACTTC | TRBV7-9 | NA | few | TRBJ2-5
CASSPGGWTMNTEAFF | TGCGCCAGCAGCCCGGGGGGATGGACGATGAACACTGAAGCTTTCTTT | TRBV5-1 | NA | many | TRBJ1-1
CASRGGHYERYF | TGTGCCAGCAGGGGGGGGCACTACGAGCGGTACTTC | TRBV27 | NA | NA | TRBJ2-7
CGGRGTGYGYTF | TGCGGAGGGCGGGGGACTGGCTATGGCTACACCTTC | TRBV29-1 | NA | many | TRBJ1-2
CASSPWDAGDNEQFF | TGTGCCAGCAGCCCATGGGACGCCGGAGACAATGAGCAGTTCTTC | TRBV7-2 | NA | few | TRBJ2-1
CAWNRDRVNTEAFF | TGTGCCTGGAACCGGGACAGGGTTAACACTGAAGCTTTCTTT | TRBV30 | TRBD1 | many | TRBJ1-1
CASSPAGSADTEAFF | TGTGCCAGCTCACCCGCAGGGAGTGCGGACACTGAAGCTTTCTTT | TRBV18 | NA | few | TRBJ1-1
CASSLATGYTEAFF | TGCGCCAGCAGCTTGGCCACCGGGTACACTGAAGCTTTCTTT | TRBV5-1 | NA | few | TRBJ1-1
CASSARAPGLTDNEQFF | TGTGCCAGCAGTGCACGCGCCCCGGGACTAACAGACAATGAGCAGTTCTTC | TRBV6-2/TRBV6-3 | TRBD2 | many | TRBJ2-1
CATSRDGASTDTQYF | TGTGCCACCAGCAGGGACGGAGCTAGCACAGATACGCAGTATTTT | TRBV15 | NA | many | TRBJ2-3
CAISGQGDTQYF | TGTGCCATCAGTGGACAGGGGGATACGCAGTATTTT | TRBV10-3 | TRBD1 | many | TRBJ2-3
CASSDPWSGRHGDTQYF | TGCGCCAGCAGTGACCCCTGGTCAGGGAGGCACGGAGATACGCAGTATTTT | TRBV10-2 | NA | NA | TRBJ2-3
CSAREGARLQETQYF | TGCAGTGCTAGAGAGGGGGCTAGGCTCCAAGAGACCCAGTACTTC | TRBV20-1 | NA | many | TRBJ2-5
CASSPNTGDEQYF | TGCGCCAGCAGTCCTAACACGGGCGACGAGCAGTACTTC | TRBV4-3 | NA | few | TRBJ2-7
CASMNRDRHGYTF | TGTGCCAGTATGAACAGGGACAGGCATGGCTACACCTTC | TRBV19 | TRBD1 | NA | TRBJ1-2
CASSLSVGYQPQHF | TGTGCCAGCAGTTTATCGGTGGGGTATCAGCCCCAGCATTTT | TRBV27 | NA | many | TRBJ1-5
CASSISLAGDYNEQFF | TGTGCCAGTAGTATAAGTCTAGCGGGGGACTACAATGAGCAGTTCTTC | TRBV19 | TRBD2 | NA | TRBJ2-1
CASNAGNTGELFF | TGTGCCAGCAATGCAGGGAACACCGGGGAGCTGTTTTTT | TRBV6-1 | NA | many | TRBJ2-2
CATSVTDNEQFF | TGTGCCACCAGTGTAACCGACAATGAGCAGTTCTTC | TRBV24-1 | NA | many | TRBJ2-1
CASSDSLLPQHF | TGTGCCAGCAGTGACAGCCTTCTGCCCCAGCATTTT | TRBV2 | NA | many | TRBJ1-5
CSASGQGAGDTQYF | TGCAGTGCTAGTGGACAGGGGGCCGGAGATACGCAGTATTTT | TRBV20-1 | TRBD1 | few | TRBJ2-3
CASSLATSGSRYF | TGTGCCAGCAGCTTAGCCACTAGCGGGAGCCGGTACTTC | TRBV7-9 | TRBD2 | many | TRBJ2-4
CASHRAGPNYGYTF | TGTGCCAGTCATAGGGCAGGCCCTAACTATGGCTACACCTTC | TRBV11-2 | NA | many | TRBJ1-2
CSAGGASYGYTF | TGCAGTGCAGGAGGGGCGAGCTATGGCTACACCTTC | TRBV20-1 | NA | many | TRBJ1-2
CASSAGLETQYF | TGTGCCAGCAGCGCCGGCCTCGAGACCCAGTACTTC | TRBV12-3/TRBV12-4 | NA | medium-sized | TRBJ2-5
CASSARADTEAFF | TGTGCCAGCAGTGCGAGGGCTGACACTGAAGCTTTCTTT | TRBV6-2/TRBV6-3 | NA | NA | TRBJ1-1
CASSARTGDGIGYTF | TGTGCCAGCAGTGCTCGAACAGGGGACGGTATTGGCTACACCTTC | TRBV25-1 | TRBD1 | NA | TRBJ1-2